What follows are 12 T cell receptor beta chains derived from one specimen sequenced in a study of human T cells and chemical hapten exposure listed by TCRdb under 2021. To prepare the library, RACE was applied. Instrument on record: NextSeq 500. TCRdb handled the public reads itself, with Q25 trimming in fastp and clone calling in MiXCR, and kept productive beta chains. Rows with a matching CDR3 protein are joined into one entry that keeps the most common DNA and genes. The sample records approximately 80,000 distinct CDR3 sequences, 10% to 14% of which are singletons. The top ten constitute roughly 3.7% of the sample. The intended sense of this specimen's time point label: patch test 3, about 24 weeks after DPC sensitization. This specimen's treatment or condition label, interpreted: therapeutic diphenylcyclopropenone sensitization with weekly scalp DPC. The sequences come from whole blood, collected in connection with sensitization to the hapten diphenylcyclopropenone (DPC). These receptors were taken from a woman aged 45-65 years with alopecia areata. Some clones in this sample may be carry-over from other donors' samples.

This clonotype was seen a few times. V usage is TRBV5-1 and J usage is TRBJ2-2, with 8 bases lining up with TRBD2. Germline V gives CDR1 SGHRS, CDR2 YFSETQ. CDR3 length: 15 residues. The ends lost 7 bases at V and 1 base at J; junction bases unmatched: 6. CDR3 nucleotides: TGCGCCAGCTCCTCGGGGGGGCTGAACACCGGGGAGCTGTTTTTT. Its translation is CASSSGGLNTGELFF. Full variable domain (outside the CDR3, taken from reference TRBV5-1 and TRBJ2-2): KAGVTQTPRYLIKTRGQQVTLSCSPISGHRSVSWYQQTPGQGLQFLFEYFSETQRNKGNFPGRFSGRQFSNSRSEMNVSTLELGDSALYLCASSSGGLNTGELFFGEGSRLTVL.

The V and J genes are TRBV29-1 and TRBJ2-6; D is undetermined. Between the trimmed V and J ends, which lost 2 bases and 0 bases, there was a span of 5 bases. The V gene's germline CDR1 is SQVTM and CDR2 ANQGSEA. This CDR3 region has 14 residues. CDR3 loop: CSVETPSGANVLTF. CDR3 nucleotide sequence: TGCAGCGTTGAAACCCCCTCTGGGGCCAACGTCCTGACTTTC. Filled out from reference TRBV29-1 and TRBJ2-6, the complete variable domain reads SAVISQKPSRDICQRGTSLTIQCQVDSQVTMMFWYRQQPGQSLTLIATANQGSEATYESGFVIDKFPISRPNLTFSTLTVSNMSPEDSSIYLCSVETPSGANVLTFGAGSRLTVL.

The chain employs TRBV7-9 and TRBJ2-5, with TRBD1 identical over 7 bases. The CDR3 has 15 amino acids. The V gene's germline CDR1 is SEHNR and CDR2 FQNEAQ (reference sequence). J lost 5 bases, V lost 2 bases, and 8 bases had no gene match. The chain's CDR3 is CASSLRTGTEETQYF. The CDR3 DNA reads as TGTGCCAGCAGCTTACGTACAGGGACAGAGGAGACCCAGTACTTC.

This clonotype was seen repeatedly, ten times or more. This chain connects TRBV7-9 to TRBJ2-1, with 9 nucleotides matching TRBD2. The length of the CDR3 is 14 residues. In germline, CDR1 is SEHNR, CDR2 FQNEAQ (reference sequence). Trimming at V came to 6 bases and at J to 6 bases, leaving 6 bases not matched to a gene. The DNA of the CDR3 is TGTGCCAGCAGTAGACTAGCGGAAATCAATGAGCAGTTCTTC. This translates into CASSRLAEINEQFF.

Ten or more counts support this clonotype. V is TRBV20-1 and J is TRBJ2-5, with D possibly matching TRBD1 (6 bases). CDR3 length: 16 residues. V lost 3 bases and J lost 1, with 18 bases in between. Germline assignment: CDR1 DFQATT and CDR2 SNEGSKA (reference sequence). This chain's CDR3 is CSASPLGTTFQETQYF. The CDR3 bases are TGCAGTGCTAGTCCCCTAGGGACAACTTTCCAAGAGACCCAGTACTTC.

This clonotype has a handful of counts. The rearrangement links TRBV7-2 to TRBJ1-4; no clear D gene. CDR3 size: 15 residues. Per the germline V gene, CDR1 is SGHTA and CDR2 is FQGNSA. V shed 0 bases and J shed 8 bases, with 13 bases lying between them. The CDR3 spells CASSLAGRIREKLFF. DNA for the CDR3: TGTGCCAGCAGCTTAGCCGGCAGGATAAGGGAAAAACTGTTTTTT.

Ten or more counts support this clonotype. The CDR3 protein is CASSREPKHEQYF. CDR3 in DNA: TGTGCCAGCAGCCGGGAGCCTAAGCACGAGCAGTACTTC. The chain couples TRBV7-2 to TRBJ2-7; perhaps TRBD2 as D (6 bases). Germline assignment: CDR1 SGHTA and CDR2 FQGNSA. This CDR3 spans 13 amino acids. V gave up 5 bases and J gave up 5 bases, with 13 bases separating them.

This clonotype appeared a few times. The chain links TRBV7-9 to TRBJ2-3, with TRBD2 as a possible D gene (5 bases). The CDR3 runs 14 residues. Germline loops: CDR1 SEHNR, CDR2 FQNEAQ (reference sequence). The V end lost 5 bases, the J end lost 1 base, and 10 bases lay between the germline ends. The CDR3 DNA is TGTGCCAGCAGCCTGGAGAGGGGCACAGATACGCAGTATTTT. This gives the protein CASSLERGTDTQYF.

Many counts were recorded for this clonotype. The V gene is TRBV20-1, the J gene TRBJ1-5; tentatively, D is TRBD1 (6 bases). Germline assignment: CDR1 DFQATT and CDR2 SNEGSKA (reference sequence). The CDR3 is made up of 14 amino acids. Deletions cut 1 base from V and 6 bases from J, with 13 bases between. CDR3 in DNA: TGCAGTGCTAGAGTTCTGGGGGCGTCTCAGCCCCAGCATTTT. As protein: CSARVLGASQPQHF.

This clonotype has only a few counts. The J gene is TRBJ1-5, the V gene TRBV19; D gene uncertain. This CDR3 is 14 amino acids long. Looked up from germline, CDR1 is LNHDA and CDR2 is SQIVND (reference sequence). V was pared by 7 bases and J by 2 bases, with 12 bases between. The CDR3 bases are TGTGCCAGTAACACACAGTGGGGCAATCAGCCCCAGCATTTT. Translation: CASNTQWGNQPQHF.

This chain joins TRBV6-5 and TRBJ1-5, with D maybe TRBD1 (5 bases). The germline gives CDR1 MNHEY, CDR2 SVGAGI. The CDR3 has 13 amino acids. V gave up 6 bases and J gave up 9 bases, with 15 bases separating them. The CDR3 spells CASRGTGPAPQHF. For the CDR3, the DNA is TGTGCCAGCAGGGGGACGGGGCCGGCGCCCCAGCATTTT.

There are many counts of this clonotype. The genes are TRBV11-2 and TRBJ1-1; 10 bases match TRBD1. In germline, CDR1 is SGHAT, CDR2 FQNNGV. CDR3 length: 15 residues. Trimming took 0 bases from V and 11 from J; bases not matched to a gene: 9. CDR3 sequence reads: CASSLDTGQGDPAFF. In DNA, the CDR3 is TGTGCCAGCAGCTTAGATACCGGACAGGGGGATCCTGCTTTCTTT.